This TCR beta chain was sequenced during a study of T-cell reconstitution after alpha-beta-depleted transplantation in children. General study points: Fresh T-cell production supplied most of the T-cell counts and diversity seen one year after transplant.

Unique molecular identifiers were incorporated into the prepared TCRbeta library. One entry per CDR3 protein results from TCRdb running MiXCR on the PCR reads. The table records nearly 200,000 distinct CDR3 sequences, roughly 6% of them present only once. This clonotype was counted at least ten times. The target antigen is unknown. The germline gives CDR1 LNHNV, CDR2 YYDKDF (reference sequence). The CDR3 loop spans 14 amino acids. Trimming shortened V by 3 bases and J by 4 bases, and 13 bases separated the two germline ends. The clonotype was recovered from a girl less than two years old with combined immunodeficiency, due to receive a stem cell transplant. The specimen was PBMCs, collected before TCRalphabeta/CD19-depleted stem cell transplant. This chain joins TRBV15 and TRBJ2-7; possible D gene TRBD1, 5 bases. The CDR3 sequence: CATSRGGQFYEQYF. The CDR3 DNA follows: TGTGCCACCAGCAGGGGTGGACAATTTTACGAGCAGTACTTC.